The subject of this entry is one T cell receptor (beta chain). The clone's antigen remains unknown. The sample belongs to a study of T cells expressing NK-cell markers (TCRdb year 2020). Context from the whole study: Three sorted T-cell subsets (CD3+CD56+NKG2C+, CD3+CD56+NKG2C- and CD3+CD56-NKG2C+) from roughly 8 donors had their TCR beta-chain repertoires profiled. All eight donors whose samples were sequenced were randomly selected healthy volunteers, three of them men and five women. Among the eight sequenced donors, only one was HCMV-seronegative, while the other seven were HCMV-seropositive. Illumina HiSeq 2000/2500, MiSeq or NextSeq was used to sequence libraries as 2 x 150 bp reads.

The cysteine opens and the phenylalanine closes a CDR3 of 15 amino acids. No DNA accompanies this entry. CDR1 is given as MNHEY and CDR2 as SVGAGI, both from the germline V gene. What the study reported, not specific to this receptor: In roughly 6 donors, the dominant CD3+CD56+NKG2C+ clonotypes ranked among the top 10 CD8+ clonotypes, making up roughly 1.0-7.0% of CD8+ T cells. Those dominant clonotypes were again the most abundant among CD3+CD56-NKG2C+ cells in four donors, at about 28.3-60.1%. Whether the expanded NKG2C-expressing T cell clones were specific for HCMV antigens remained unclear.

The instrument was an Illumina HiSeq 2000. TCR beta cDNA libraries were made by 5'RACE template switching that added a universal primer site and unique molecular identifiers. cDNA synthesis was primed from the TCR beta constant segment and was followed by two successive PCR amplification steps. The original pipeline was this. MIGEC was used to demultiplex reads and group reads by UMI, and MiTCR was used to assemble and quantify clonotypes. To exclude erroneous sequences, any TCR cDNA sequence not supported by at least two reads was discarded. Downstream repertoire analysis used the tcR package, and clonotypes were matched across fractions by CDR3 nucleotide sequence plus V segment. Antigen specificity was annotated against VDJdb with VDJmatch, allowing one amino acid substitution in CDR3. TCRdb reprocessed the reads and assigns one entry to each CDR3 protein sequence, leaving out DNA. The V and J calls come from TCRdb's annotation, not from the publication. The table of this sample itemizes about 380,000 distinct CDR3 sequences. Around 5% of the sample is in the top ten clones.

HCMV-specific IgG was detected in serum with a commercial ELISA kit to determine HCMV serostatus. Peripheral blood mononuclear cells were isolated from blood by Ficoll density gradient centrifugation. The chain links TRBV6-5 with TRBJ2-7. The sample was blood T cells: a sorted CD56 or NKG2C T cell subset, CD4+ or CD8+ T cells, or bulk PBMC T cells (not recorded which). This TCR derives from a man between 18 and 69 years old in good health. CDR3 region: CASSYSGRSSYEQYF.